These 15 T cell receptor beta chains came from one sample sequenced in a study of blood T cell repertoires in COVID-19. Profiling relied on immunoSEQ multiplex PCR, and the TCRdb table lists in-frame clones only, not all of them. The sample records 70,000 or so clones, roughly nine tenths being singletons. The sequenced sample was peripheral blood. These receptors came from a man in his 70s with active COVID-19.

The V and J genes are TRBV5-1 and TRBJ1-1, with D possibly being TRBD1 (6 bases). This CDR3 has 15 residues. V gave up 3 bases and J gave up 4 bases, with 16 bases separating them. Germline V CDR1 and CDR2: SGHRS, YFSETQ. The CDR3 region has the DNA TGCGCCAGCAGCTCTTGGAGTCCCAGGGGCACTGAAGCTTTCTTT. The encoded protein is CASSSWSPRGTEAFF.

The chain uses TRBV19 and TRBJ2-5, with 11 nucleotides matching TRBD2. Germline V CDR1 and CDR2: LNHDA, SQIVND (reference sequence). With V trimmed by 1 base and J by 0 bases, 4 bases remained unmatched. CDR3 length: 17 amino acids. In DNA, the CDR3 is TGTGCCAGTAGTATAGGGGCACTAGCGGGAGACCAAGAGACCCAGTACTTC. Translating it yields CASSIGALAGDQETQYF. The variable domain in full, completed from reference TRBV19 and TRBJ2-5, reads DGGITQSPKYLFRKEGQNVTLSCEQNLNHDAMYWYRQDPGQGLRLIYYSQIVNDFQKGDIAEGYSVSREKKESFPLTVTSAQKNPTAFYLCASSIGALAGDQETQYFGPGTRLLVL.

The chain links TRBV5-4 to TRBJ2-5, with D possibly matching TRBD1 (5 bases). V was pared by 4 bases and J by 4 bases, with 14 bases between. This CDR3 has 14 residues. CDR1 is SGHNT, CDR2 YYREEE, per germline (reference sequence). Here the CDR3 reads CASSTMGLVETQYF. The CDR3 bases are TGTGCCAGCAGCACCATGGGGCTAGTAGAGACCCAGTACTTC.

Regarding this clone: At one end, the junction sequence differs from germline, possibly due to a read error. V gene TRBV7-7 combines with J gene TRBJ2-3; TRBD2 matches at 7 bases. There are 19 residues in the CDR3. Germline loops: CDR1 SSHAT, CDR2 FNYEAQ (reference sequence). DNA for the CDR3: TGTGCTAGCAGCTTAGCCCCGGGGTCCCCAGCGGGGACCACAGATACGCAGTATTTT. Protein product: CASSLAPGSPAGTTDTQYF.

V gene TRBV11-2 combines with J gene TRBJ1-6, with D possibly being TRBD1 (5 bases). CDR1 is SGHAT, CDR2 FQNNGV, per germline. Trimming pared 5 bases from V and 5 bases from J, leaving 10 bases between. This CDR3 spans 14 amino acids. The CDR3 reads CASSHTTDNSPLHF. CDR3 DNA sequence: TGTGCCAGCAGCCACACGACAGATAATTCACCCCTCCACTTT.

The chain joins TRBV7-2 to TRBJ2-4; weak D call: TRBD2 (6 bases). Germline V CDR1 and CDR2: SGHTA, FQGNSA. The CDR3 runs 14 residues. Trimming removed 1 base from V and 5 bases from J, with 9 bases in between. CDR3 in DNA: TGTGCCAGCAGCTTAGTCGGGGGTGAAAACATTCAGTACTTC. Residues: CASSLVGGENIQYF.

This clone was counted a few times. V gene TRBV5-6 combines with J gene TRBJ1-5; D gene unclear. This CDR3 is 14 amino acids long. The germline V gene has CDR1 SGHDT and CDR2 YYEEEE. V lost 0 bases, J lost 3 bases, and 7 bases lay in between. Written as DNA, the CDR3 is TGTGCCAGCAGCTTGGGCGCCCACAATCAGCCCCAGCATTTT. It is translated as CASSLGAHNQPQHF.

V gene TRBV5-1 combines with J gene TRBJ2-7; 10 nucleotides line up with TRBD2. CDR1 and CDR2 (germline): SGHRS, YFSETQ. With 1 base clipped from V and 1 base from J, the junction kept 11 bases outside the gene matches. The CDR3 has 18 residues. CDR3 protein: CASSLSPSGRGGSYEQYF. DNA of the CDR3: TGCGCCAGCAGCTTGTCGCCTAGCGGGAGAGGGGGTTCCTACGAGCAGTACTTC.

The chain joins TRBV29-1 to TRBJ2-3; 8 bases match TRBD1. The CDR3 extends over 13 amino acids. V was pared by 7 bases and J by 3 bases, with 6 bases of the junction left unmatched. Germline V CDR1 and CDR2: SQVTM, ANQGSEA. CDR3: CSAQGAGTDTQYF. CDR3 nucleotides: TGCAGCGCCCAGGGGGCCGGGACAGATACGCAGTATTTT.

The CDR3 reads CASSLAGGGGPFF. The CDR3 bases are TGTGCCAGCAGCTTGGCCGGTGGGGGAGGGCCGTTCTTC. This sequence joins TRBV5-4 and TRBJ2-1; 7 positions match TRBD2. V was pared by 0 bases and J by 15 bases, with 9 bases of the junction left unmatched. CDR3 length: 13 amino acids. CDR1 is SGHNT and CDR2 is YYREEE in the germline V gene (reference sequence).

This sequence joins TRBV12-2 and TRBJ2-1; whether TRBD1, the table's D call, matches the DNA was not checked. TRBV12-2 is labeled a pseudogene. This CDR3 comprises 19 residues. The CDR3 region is CASRTAGTGGFTPPNEQFF. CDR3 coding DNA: TGTGCAAGTCGCACTGCCGGGACAGGGGGCTTTACCCCCCCGAATGAGCAGTTCTTC.

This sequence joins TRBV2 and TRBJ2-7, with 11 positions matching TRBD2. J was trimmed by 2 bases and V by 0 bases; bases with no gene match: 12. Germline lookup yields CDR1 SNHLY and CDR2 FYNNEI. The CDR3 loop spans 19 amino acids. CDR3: CASSEALRASGRPTYEQYF. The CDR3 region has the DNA TGTGCCAGCAGTGAAGCGCTTCGGGCTAGCGGGAGGCCAACCTACGAGCAGTACTTC.

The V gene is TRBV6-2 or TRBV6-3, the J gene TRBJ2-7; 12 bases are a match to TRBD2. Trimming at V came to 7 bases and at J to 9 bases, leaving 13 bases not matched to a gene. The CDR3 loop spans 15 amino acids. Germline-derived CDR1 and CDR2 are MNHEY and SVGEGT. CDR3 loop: CASTPTSGSLRGQYF. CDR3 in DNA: TGTGCCAGCACCCCGACTAGCGGGAGCCTACGAGGGCAGTACTTC.

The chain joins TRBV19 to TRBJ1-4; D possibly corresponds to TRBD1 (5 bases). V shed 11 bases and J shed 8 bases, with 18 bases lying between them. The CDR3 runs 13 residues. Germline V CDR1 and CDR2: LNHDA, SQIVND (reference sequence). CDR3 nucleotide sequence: TGTGCCTCGAACGGGGGGAGAGGGGAAAAACTGTTTTTT. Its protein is CASNGGRGEKLFF.

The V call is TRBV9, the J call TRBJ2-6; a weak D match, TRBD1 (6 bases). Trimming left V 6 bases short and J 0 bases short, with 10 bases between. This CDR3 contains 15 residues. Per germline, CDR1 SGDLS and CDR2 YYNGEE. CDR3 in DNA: TGTGCCAGCACCACCAGGGGCTCTGGGGCCAACGTCCTGACTTTC. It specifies CASTTRGSGANVLTF.